A single sample gave rise to the 22 T cell receptor beta chains below, sequenced in a study of T cells expressing NK-cell markers. TCRdb processed the 5' RACE reads again and assigns one entry to each CDR3 protein, with no DNA. This sample contains hundreds of thousands of distinct CDR3 sequences. Sequencing was performed on blood T cells: a sorted CD56 or NKG2C T cell subset, CD4+ or CD8+ T cells, or bulk PBMC T cells (not recorded which). All receptors derive from a man aged 18 to 69 in good health.

This chain links TRBV6-1 with TRBJ1-6; TCRdb picks TRBD1, but there is no DNA to check that call. Germline CDR1 MNHNS, CDR2 SASEGT. This CDR3 region has 14 residues. The CDR3 region is CASRSGQPNSPLHF.

The rearrangement uses TRBV20-1 and TRBJ1-6; TCRdb returns TRBD1, unconfirmable since there is no DNA. There are 15 residues in the CDR3. The germline CDR1 and CDR2 sequences are DFQATT and SNEGSKA (reference sequence). This CDR3 is CSARGQGATLTPLHF.

This chain joins TRBV27 and TRBJ1-2; TCRdb designates TRBD1, a call that cannot be tested without DNA. Germline V CDR1 and CDR2: MNHEY, SMNVEV (reference sequence). This CDR3 is built from 15 residues. CDR3: CASRSRTGWDYGYTF.

The rearrangement uses TRBV3-1 and TRBJ2-5; the D call from TCRdb, TRBD1, cannot be confirmed without DNA. Germline CDR1 and CDR2: LGHDT and YNNKEL (reference sequence). The length of the CDR3 is 15 residues. The CDR3 sequence is CASSHSDRGKETQYF.

The rearrangement links TRBV3-1 to TRBJ2-3; the D call from TCRdb, TRBD1, cannot be confirmed without DNA. The CDR3 contains 18 residues. From germline, CDR1 is LGHDT and CDR2 YNNKEL (reference sequence). The chain's CDR3 is CASSQGPLAGVGTDTQYF.

The chain employs TRBV7-2 and TRBJ1-5. CDR1 SGHTA and CDR2 FQGNSA come from the germline V gene. The CDR3 contains 16 residues. CDR3 amino acids: CASSLNGWQGGQPQHF.

The CDR3 is CASSEVGQIQETQYF. The J gene is TRBJ2-5, the V gene TRBV6-1; TCRdb lists TRBD1, though no DNA is available to test this call. The germline V gene has CDR1 MNHNS and CDR2 SASEGT. The CDR3 is made up of 15 amino acids.

The chain employs TRBV29-1 and TRBJ2-5; the D gene TCRdb calls, TRBD1, cannot be checked with no DNA. The CDR3 extends over 14 amino acids. CDR1 SQVTM and CDR2 ANQGSEA come from the germline V gene. CDR3 region: CSVRMTGDQETQYF.

The chain employs TRBV5-1 and TRBJ1-4; TCRdb outputs TRBD1, but without DNA this stays unchecked. Germline V gives CDR1 SGHRS, CDR2 YFSETQ. The CDR3 is made up of 14 amino acids. The CDR3 is CASREGTGREKLFF.

The CDR3 reads CASSLGYQVPYEQYF. V and J are TRBV13 and TRBJ2-7. From germline, CDR1 is PRHDT and CDR2 FYEKMQ (reference sequence). This CDR3 spans 15 amino acids.

V is TRBV6-1 and J is TRBJ2-7; TCRdb calls TRBD1, which cannot be checked without DNA. There are 15 residues in the CDR3. Germline lookup yields CDR1 MNHNS and CDR2 SASEGT. CDR3 sequence reads: CATRGGGGQTYEQYF.

The chain couples TRBV3-1 to TRBJ2-2; TCRdb's D call, TRBD1, is unchecked because there is no DNA. Looked up from germline, CDR1 is LGHDT and CDR2 is YNNKEL (reference sequence). The CDR3 totals 15 residues. The CDR3 reads CASSQRTGSGGELFF.

The V call is TRBV18, the J call TRBJ2-7. This CDR3 region has 15 residues. Germline CDR1 reads KGHSH; CDR2 reads LQKENI. The CDR3 sequence: CASSPLLTEPYEQYF.

This rearrangement joins TRBV5-1 to TRBJ2-7; the TCRdb call, TRBD2, lacks DNA for checking. This CDR3 is built from 12 residues. Germline loops: CDR1 SGHRS, CDR2 YFSETQ. CDR3 residues: CASRGEGGEQYF.

The chain uses TRBV2 and TRBJ2-5; the D call of TRBD2 rests on TCRdb alone, since no DNA is present to check it. The CDR3 contains 13 residues. CDR1 and CDR2 from the germline V gene are SNHLY and FYNNEI. Here the CDR3 reads CASTRAREGTQYF. Based on the CDR3 plus reference TRBV2 and TRBJ2-5, the full variable domain is EPEVTQTPSHQVTQMGQEVILRCVPISNHLYFYWYRQILGQKVEFLVSFYNNEISEKSEIFDDQFSVERPDGSNFTLKIRSTKLEDSAMYFCASTRAREGTQYFGPGTRLLVL.

The chain recombines TRBV4-2 with TRBJ2-1; TCRdb gives TRBD1 as the D gene, but with no DNA this cannot be confirmed. There are 18 residues in the CDR3. Germline values: CDR1 LGHNA, CDR2 YNFKEQ. This CDR3 reads CASSPNSGGAPKRNEQFF.

V and J are TRBV7-8 and TRBJ2-3. This CDR3 has 17 amino acids. The germline CDR1 and CDR2 sequences are SGHVS and FQNEAQ. This CDR3 is CASSFGALAGGTDTQYF.

The chain combines TRBV12-5 with TRBJ2-5. CDR3 length: 13 amino acids. Germline CDR1 LGHNT, CDR2 FRNRAP. The CDR3 loop is CASANSGQETQYF.

V is TRBV18 and J is TRBJ2-2; the TRBD1 assignment by TCRdb is unverifiable without DNA. From germline, CDR1 is KGHSH and CDR2 LQKENI. This CDR3 is built from 16 residues. The CDR3 spells CASSPYSGQETGELFF.

The chain couples TRBV11-2 to TRBJ1-6. Germline CDR1 SGHAT, CDR2 FQNNGV. This CDR3 has 13 residues. CDR3 amino acids: CASSLGGTSPLHF.

The CDR3 reads CATSDFDRAGRTQYF. V gene TRBV24-1 combines with J gene TRBJ2-3; lacking DNA, the TRBD1 call made by TCRdb goes unchecked. Germline assignment: CDR1 KGHDR and CDR2 SFDVKD. This CDR3 is built from 15 residues.

The chain recombines TRBV29-1 with TRBJ1-5; absent DNA, TCRdb's TRBD1 call cannot be checked. Germline V gene lookup returns CDR1 SQVTM and CDR2 ANQGSEA. The CDR3 length is 13 residues. The CDR3 spells CSGADRGGQPQHF. Looking up the rest from reference TRBV29-1 and TRBJ1-5 gives the full variable domain: SAVISQKPSRDICQRGTSLTIQCQVDSQVTMMFWYRQQPGQSLTLIATANQGSEATYESGFVIDKFPISRPNLTFSTLTVSNMSPEDSSIYLCSGADRGGQPQHFGDGTRLSIL.